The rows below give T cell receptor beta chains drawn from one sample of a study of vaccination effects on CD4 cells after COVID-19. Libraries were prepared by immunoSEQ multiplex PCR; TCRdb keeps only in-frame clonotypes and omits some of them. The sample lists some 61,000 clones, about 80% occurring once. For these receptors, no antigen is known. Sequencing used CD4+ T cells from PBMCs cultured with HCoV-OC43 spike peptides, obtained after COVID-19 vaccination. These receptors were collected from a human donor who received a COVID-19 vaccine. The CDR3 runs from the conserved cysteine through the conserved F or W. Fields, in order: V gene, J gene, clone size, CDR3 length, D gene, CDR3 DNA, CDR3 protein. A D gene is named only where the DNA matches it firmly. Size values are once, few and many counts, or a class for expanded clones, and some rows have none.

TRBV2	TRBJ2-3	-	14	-	TGTGCCAGCAGTGAAGATAGTAGCACAGATACGCAGTATTTT	CASSEDSSTDTQYF
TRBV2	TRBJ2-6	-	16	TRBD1	TGTGCCAGCAGTAGGGACAGGGACTCTGGGGCCAACGTCCTGACTTTC	CASSRDRDSGANVLTF
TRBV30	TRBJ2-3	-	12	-	TGTGCCTGGAGTGAGTCACCAGATACGCAGTATTTT	CAWSESPDTQYF
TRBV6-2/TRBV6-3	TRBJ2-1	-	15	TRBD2	TGTGCCAGCAGTTACCGCGGGGGGGGGAGGAATGAGCAGTTCTTC	CASSYRGGGRNEQFF
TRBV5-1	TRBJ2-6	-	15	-	TGCGCCAGCAGCCCGACAAGGGCGGGGGCCAACGTCCTGACTTTC	CASSPTRAGANVLTF
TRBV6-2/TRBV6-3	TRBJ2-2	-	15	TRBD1	TGTGCCAGCAGCGTAGGGACAGCAAACACCGGGGAGCTGTTTTTT	CASSVGTANTGELFF
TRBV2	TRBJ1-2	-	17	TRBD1	TGTGCCAGCAGTGTTGTCGTTGCCGGGACAGGGAACTATGGCTACACCTTC	CASSVVVAGTGNYGYTF
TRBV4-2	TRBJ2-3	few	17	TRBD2	TGTGCCAGCAGCCAGGGATTAGCGGGGGCCCTCACAGATACGCAGTATTTT	CASSQGLAGALTDTQYF
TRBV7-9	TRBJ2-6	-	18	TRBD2	TGTGCCAGCACCCCGACTAGCGGGGGGGCCAGTGGGGCCAACGTCCTGACTTTC	CASTPTSGGASGANVLTF
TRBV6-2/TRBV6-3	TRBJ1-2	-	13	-	TGTGCCAGCAGTTACACCGGGAACTATGGCTACACCTTC	CASSYTGNYGYTF
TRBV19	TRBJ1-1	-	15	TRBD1	TGTGCCAGTAGTATAGTATGGGACAGTAACACTGAAGCTTTCTTT	CASSIVWDSNTEAFF
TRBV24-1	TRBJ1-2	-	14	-	TGTGCCACCAGCGATACACAGGGAGAGTATGGCTACACCTTC	CATSDTQGEYGYTF
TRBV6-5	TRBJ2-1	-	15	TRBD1	TGTGCCAGCAGTTCATCGGGGACAGAAAGTCATGAGCAGTTCTTC	CASSSSGTESHEQFF
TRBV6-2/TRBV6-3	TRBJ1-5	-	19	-	TGTGCCAGCAGTTACGCCGCTGGACTAGGCCTTTATAGCAATCAGCCCCAGCATTTT	CASSYAAGLGLYSNQPQHF
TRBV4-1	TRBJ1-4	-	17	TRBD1	TGCGCCAGCAGCCAAGGGGACAGGGGACGAACTAATGAAAAACTGTTTTTT	CASSQGDRGRTNEKLFF
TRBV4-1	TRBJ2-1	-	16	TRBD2	TGCGCCAGCAGCCCGGTTAGCGGGGCGACCTACAATGAGCAGTTCTTC	CASSPVSGATYNEQFF
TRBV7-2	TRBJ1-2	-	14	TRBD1	TGTGCCAGCTCTTCGGGGACAGAAAACTATGGCTACACCTTC	CASSSGTENYGYTF
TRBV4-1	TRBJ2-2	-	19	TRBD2	TGCGCCAGCAGCCAAGTCTTTGGAGCGGGGGGATTAAACACCGGGGAGCTGTTTTTT	CASSQVFGAGGLNTGELFF
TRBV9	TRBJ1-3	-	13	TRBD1	TGTGCCAGCAGCATAGGACAGGTGGACACCATATATTTT	CASSIGQVDTIYF
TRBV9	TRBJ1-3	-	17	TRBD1	TGTGCCAGCAGCGTAGGTTGGACAGGGCCCTCTGGAAACACCATATATTTT	CASSVGWTGPSGNTIYF
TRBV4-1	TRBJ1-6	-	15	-	TGCGCCAGCAGCCTCGGTTACAGCTCCAATTCACCCCTCCACTTT	CASSLGYSSNSPLHF
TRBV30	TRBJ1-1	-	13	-	TGTGCCTGGAGTTTCTCCAGGGGAGGTGAAGCTTTCTTT	CAWSFSRGGEAFF
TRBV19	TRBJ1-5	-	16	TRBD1	TGTGCCAGTAGAAGGGGACAGGGAACGGGCAATCAGCCCCAGCATTTT	CASRRGQGTGNQPQHF
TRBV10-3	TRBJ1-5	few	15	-	TGTGCCATCAGTGACCGGGGGGGAACGGAGCAGCCCCAGCATTTT	CAISDRGGTEQPQHF
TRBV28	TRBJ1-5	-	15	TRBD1	TGTGCCAGCAGGCCGACAGGGGCAAGCAATCAGCCCCAGCATTTT	CASRPTGASNQPQHF
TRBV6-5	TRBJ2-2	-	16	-	TGTGCCAGCAGTTACTCGGTCCAGGGTACCACCGGGGAGCTGTTTTTT	CASSYSVQGTTGELFF
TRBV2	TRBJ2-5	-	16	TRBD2	TGTGCCAGCACTGACGGACTAGCGGGGCAAAGAGAGACCCAGTACTTC	CASTDGLAGQRETQYF
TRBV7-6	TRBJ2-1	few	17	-	TGTGCCAGCAGCTTAGGGTCCCACCAATCCTCCTACAATGAGCAGTTCTTC	CASSLGSHQSSYNEQFF
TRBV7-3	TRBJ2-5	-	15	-	TGTGCCAGCAGCTTAACCGGGATGGGGAGAGAGACCCAGTACTTC	CASSLTGMGRETQYF
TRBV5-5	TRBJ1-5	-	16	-	TGTGCCAGCAGCCTGCAGGGGCAGGGTGGTAATCAGCCCCAGCATTTT	CASSLQGQGGNQPQHF
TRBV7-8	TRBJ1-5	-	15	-	TGTGCCAGCAGCTTAGGGGGGGGTTTGAATCAGCCCCAGCATTTT	CASSLGGGLNQPQHF
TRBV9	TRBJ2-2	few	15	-	TGTGCCAGCAGCATTCTCGGTGGAGGGCCCGGGGAGCTGTTTTTT	CASSILGGGPGELFF
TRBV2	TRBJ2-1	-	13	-	TGTGCCAGCAGTGAGGCGGGATACAATGAGCAGTTCTTC	CASSEAGYNEQFF
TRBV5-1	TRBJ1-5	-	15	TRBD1	TGCGCCAGCAGCTTGGGGGCAGGGGGAGATCAGCCCCAGCATTTT	CASSLGAGGDQPQHF
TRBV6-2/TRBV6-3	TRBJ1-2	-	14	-	TGTGCCAGCAGTTACCCGGGGATGGGGTATGGCTACACCTTC	CASSYPGMGYGYTF
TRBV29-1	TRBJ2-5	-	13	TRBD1	TGCAGCGTCACTACAGGGGGCTTAGGGACCCAGTACTTC	CSVTTGGLGTQYF
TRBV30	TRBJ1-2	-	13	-	TGTGCCTGGAGCCCGGGGAACGACTATGGCTACACCTTC	CAWSPGNDYGYTF